A selection of T cell receptor beta chains follows, all from one sample in a study of identical twins. TCRdb itself ran the 5' RACE reads through MiXCR, one entry per CDR3 protein. The sample lists about 240,000 distinct CDR3 sequences, roughly a tenth occurring once. Sample: memory T cells sorted from blood. These receptors all stem from a man in his forties or fifties in good health. Both conserved end residues are part of each CDR3. Each record gives: J gene, clone size, D gene, V gene, CDR3 protein, CDR3 DNA. The D gene is left open where the match is weak. A row's size may be missing; if present it is once, few, many or a size class.

TRBJ2-1 many NA TRBV28 CASSLMSKLTYNEQFF TGTGCCAGCAGTTTAATGTCGAAGTTGACCTACAATGAGCAGTTCTTC
TRBJ2-2 few NA TRBV15 CATTAGATGELFF TGTGCCACCACCGCGGGGGCCACCGGGGAGCTGTTTTTT
TRBJ2-7 many TRBD1 TRBV5-5 CASSKTGVYEQYF TGTGCCAGCAGCAAGACAGGGGTCTACGAGCAGTACTTC
TRBJ1-2 NA TRBD1 TRBV19 CASSKGTELSYGYTF TGTGCCAGTAGTAAAGGGACAGAACTTTCCTATGGCTACACCTTC
TRBJ2-6 few NA TRBV20-1 CSASDSSGANVLTF TGCAGTGCTTCCGATAGCTCTGGGGCCAACGTCCTGACTTTC
TRBJ2-7 NA TRBD1 TRBV28 CASSHPRGPYEQYF TGTGCCAGCAGCCACCCTAGGGGGCCCTACGAGCAGTACTTC
TRBJ1-1 few NA TRBV25-1 CASSGPGRGAFF TGTGCCAGCAGTGGTCCGGGACGAGGAGCTTTCTTT
TRBJ2-7 many TRBD2 TRBV5-1 CASSLRGSYEQYF TGCGCCAGCAGCTTGCGCGGGAGTTACGAGCAGTACTTC
TRBJ2-7 NA NA TRBV20-1 CSAMSLVDEQYF TGCAGTGCTATGAGTTTGGTAGACGAGCAGTACTTC
TRBJ2-3 many TRBD2 TRBV20-1 CRAEGVAGVGDTQYF TGCAGAGCAGAGGGGGTAGCGGGAGTTGGGGATACGCAGTATTTT
TRBJ2-7 many TRBD1 TRBV10-3 CAIRQGAPYEQYF TGTGCCATCAGGCAGGGGGCCCCCTACGAGCAGTACTTC
TRBJ2-4 NA TRBD1 TRBV6-2/TRBV6-3 CASSAGTGTGKEYF TGTGCCAGCAGTGCCGGGACAGGTACAGGAAAAGAATACTTC
TRBJ1-2 many NA TRBV5-6 CASSSGHYGYTF TGTGCCAGCAGCTCAGGACATTATGGCTACACCTTC
TRBJ2-5 many TRBD1 TRBV20-1 CSASGDRGRGQETQYF TGCAGTGCCAGCGGGGACAGGGGACGTGGGCAAGAGACCCAGTACTTC
TRBJ2-5 many TRBD1 TRBV28 CASTATGTGIETQYF TGTGCCAGCACCGCTACCGGGACAGGGATAGAGACCCAGTACTTC
TRBJ2-5 many NA TRBV5-6 CASRPNTGSETQYF TGTGCCAGCAGACCGAATACAGGGTCCGAGACCCAGTACTTC
TRBJ2-3 NA NA TRBV28 CASSFPLKQGEADTQYF TGTGCCAGCAGTTTCCCCCTTAAACAAGGAGAGGCAGATACGCAGTATTTT
TRBJ2-5 few TRBD2 TRBV6-1 CASSSSGRDETQYF TGTGCCAGCAGTAGTAGCGGGAGGGACGAGACCCAGTACTTC
TRBJ2-7 NA NA TRBV29-1 CSVANQMLTYEQYF TGCAGCGTTGCTAACCAAATGTTAACGTACGAGCAGTACTTC
TRBJ2-1 many TRBD2 TRBV4-3 CASSQDSLLATNEQFF TGCGCCAGCAGCCAAGATTCTCTACTAGCGACCAATGAGCAGTTCTTC
TRBJ2-7 many TRBD2 TRBV28 CASRSSLGGGSYEQYF TGTGCCAGCAGATCCAGCTTGGGGGGGGGCTCCTACGAGCAGTACTTC
TRBJ2-1 many NA TRBV3-1 CASSQGAVRFNNEQFF TGTGCCAGCAGCCAAGGGGCAGTTCGCTTTAACAATGAGCAGTTCTTC
TRBJ2-5 NA NA TRBV4-3 CASSQEGRTARGATQYF TGCGCCAGCAGCCAAGAAGGGAGGACAGCGAGAGGAGCGACCCAGTACTTC
TRBJ2-7 few NA TRBV2 CASSGGRWSSYEQYF TGTGCCAGCAGTGGCGGACGATGGAGCTCCTACGAGCAGTACTTC
TRBJ2-2 many TRBD1 TRBV7-2 CASSLGAGGMGELFF TGTGCCAGCAGCTTAGGGGCAGGGGGTATGGGGGAGCTGTTTTTT
TRBJ1-1 few NA TRBV5-1 CASSWPDRNTEAFF TGCGCCAGCAGCTGGCCTGACAGGAACACTGAAGCTTTCTTT
TRBJ2-5 NA TRBD1 TRBV9 CASSASTGGRETQYF TGTGCCAGCAGCGCTAGCACAGGGGGCAGAGAGACCCAGTACTTC
TRBJ2-5 many TRBD1 TRBV5-5 CASSLLGQGEETQYF TGTGCCAGCAGCTTGTTGGGACAGGGGGAAGAGACCCAGTACTTC
TRBJ2-5 NA NA TRBV3-1 CASSPGSLWETQYF TGTGCCAGCAGCCCGGGGTCCCTGTGGGAGACCCAGTACTTC
TRBJ1-2 NA TRBD1 TRBV12-3/TRBV12-4 CASSPTGSGYTF TGTGCCAGCAGCCCGACAGGGTCGGGCTACACCTTC
TRBJ2-1 NA TRBD2 TRBV5-1 CASSLEPSGYNEQFF TGCGCCAGCAGCTTGGAGCCTAGCGGATACAATGAGCAGTTCTTC
TRBJ1-1 many NA TRBV6-2/TRBV6-3 CASSWGQKLEAFF TGTGCCAGCAGTTGGGGCCAGAAACTTGAAGCTTTCTTT
TRBJ2-2 NA NA TRBV19 CASTLGGVSTGELFF TGTGCCAGTACCCTAGGGGGGGTAAGCACCGGGGAGCTGTTTTTT
TRBJ1-6 many NA TRBV10-3 CAISGQSNSPLHF TGTGCCATCAGTGGACAGTCAAATTCACCCCTCCACTTT
TRBJ2-3 NA TRBD1 TRBV5-1 CASSSGTAFWDAQYF TGCGCCAGCAGCTCCGGGACAGCGTTTTGGGATGCGCAGTATTTT
TRBJ2-2 few TRBD2 TRBV11-2 CASSFSGPSGFNTGELFF TGTGCCAGCAGCTTCTCCGGGCCTAGCGGATTTAACACCGGGGAGCTGTTTTTT
TRBJ2-5 few TRBD2 TRBV18 CASSPIAGVRETQYF TGTGCCAGCTCACCGATAGCGGGAGTGAGAGAGACCCAGTACTTC
TRBJ2-5 few NA TRBV29-1 CSVEERGYETQYF TGCAGCGTTGAAGAAAGGGGCTACGAGACCCAGTACTTC
TRBJ2-1 NA NA TRBV2 CASSEEGSYLYNEQFF TGTGCCAGCAGTGAGGAGGGGTCCTACCTATACAATGAGCAGTTCTTC
TRBJ1-4 many NA TRBV5-6 CASSGVAQRTATNEKLFF TGTGCCAGCAGCGGGGTGGCCCAAAGAACTGCAACTAATGAAAAACTGTTTTTT